This entry lists 25 T cell receptor beta chains sequenced from one sample in a study of cytomegalovirus exposure and HLA in healthy donors. 60 Vbeta and 13 Jbeta primers were used in PCR. Only in-frame clones appear in the TCRdb table, and some are missing; sequencing was by immunoSEQ multiplex PCR. The sample spans under 70,000 clones; the ten largest clones claim less than 2.5%. The sample taken for sequencing was PBMCs. The receptors stem from a young woman in good health and CMV-seronegative.

The genes are TRBV2 and TRBJ1-2; no clear D gene. Germline V CDR1 and CDR2: SNHLY, FYNNEI. Trimming stripped 6 bases from V and 3 bases from J, with 8 bases between. The length of the CDR3 is 12 residues. The CDR3 loop reads CASSQEDYGYTF. The CDR3 DNA sequence: TGTGCCAGCAGCCAGGAGGACTATGGCTACACCTTC.

V is TRBV19 and J is TRBJ1-1; 11 bases fit TRBD1. Germline V gene data show CDR1 as LNHDA and CDR2 as SQIVND (reference sequence). This CDR3 comprises 16 residues. V dropped 0 bases and J dropped 6; count of bases not matched to a gene: 6. In DNA, the CDR3 is TGTGCCAGTAGTATAGATTTCGGACAGGGGGCGCCTGAAGCTTTCTTT. Translation: CASSIDFGQGAPEAFF.

The chain has TRBV6-1 and TRBJ2-1, with TRBD1 matching over 9 bases. The V gene end was trimmed by 4 bases and the J gene end by 0 bases; junction bases not matched to a gene: 4. Germline V gives CDR1 MNHNS, CDR2 SASEGT. The CDR3 is made up of 16 amino acids. CDR3 nucleotide sequence: TGTGCCAGCAGTGGTTTACAGGGGGCCTCCTACAATGAGCAGTTCTTC. It translates to CASSGLQGASYNEQFF.

V is TRBV5-1 and J is TRBJ2-3; the match to TRBD2 covers 12 bases. Germline loops: CDR1 SGHRS, CDR2 YFSETQ. Germline trimming cut 4 bases from V and 2 bases from J; bases unmatched to any gene: 5. This CDR3 has 16 amino acids. Here the CDR3 reads CASSNRLAGDTDTQYF. The DNA for the CDR3 is TGCGCCAGCAGCAATCGACTAGCGGGGGACACAGATACGCAGTATTTT. Variable domain in full (rest from reference TRBV5-1 and TRBJ2-3): KAGVTQTPRYLIKTRGQQVTLSCSPISGHRSVSWYQQTPGQGLQFLFEYFSETQRNKGNFPGRFSGRQFSNSRSEMNVSTLELGDSALYLCASSNRLAGDTDTQYFGPGTRLTVL.

This chain links TRBV10-3 with TRBJ2-3; possible D gene TRBD2, 6 bases. The germline V and J ends were trimmed by 10 bases and 4 bases, with 12 bases remaining between them. The length of the CDR3 is 12 residues. CDR1 ENHRY and CDR2 SYGVKD come from the germline V gene. CDR3: CATGGDPDTQYF. The CDR3 DNA is TGTGCCACTGGCGGGGACCCAGATACGCAGTATTTT.

The chain carries TRBV30 and TRBJ2-5, with TRBD2 matching over 11 bases. V shed 6 bases, J shed 1 base, and the junction held 4 bases outside the gene matches. CDR3 size: 14 residues. The germline V gene encodes CDR1 GTSNPN and CDR2 SVGIG (reference sequence). The CDR3 spells CACTGTSGQETQYF. Written as DNA, the CDR3 is TGTGCCTGCACGGGGACTAGCGGCCAAGAGACCCAGTACTTC.

The chain carries TRBV5-1 and TRBJ2-1, with 8 positions matching TRBD2. The length of the CDR3 is 17 residues. The V segment lost 2 bases and the J segment 8 bases; nucleotides outside the gene matches: 15. The V gene's germline CDR1 is SGHRS and CDR2 YFSETQ. CDR3 region: CASSFHRGGSARDEQFF. CDR3 nucleotide sequence: TGCGCCAGCAGCTTTCACCGCGGGGGGTCCGCTAGGGATGAGCAGTTCTTC.

The V and J genes are TRBV29-1 and TRBJ1-2; D is unresolved. The germline gives CDR1 SQVTM, CDR2 ANQGSEA. The V end lost 7 bases, the J end lost 3 bases, and 9 bases lay between the germline ends. The CDR3 has 11 residues. CDR3 region: CSAQVDYGYTF. The CDR3 DNA reads TGCAGCGCTCAGGTGGACTATGGCTACACCTTC. The full variable domain, its missing parts supplied by reference TRBV29-1 and TRBJ1-2, is SAVISQKPSRDICQRGTSLTIQCQVDSQVTMMFWYRQQPGQSLTLIATANQGSEATYESGFVIDKFPISRPNLTFSTLTVSNMSPEDSSIYLCSAQVDYGYTFGSGTRLTVV.

The chain is built from TRBV5-1 and TRBJ2-1; D call uncertain. V lost 0 bases, J lost 0 bases, and 10 bases lay in between. CDR1 is SGHRS, CDR2 YFSETQ, per germline. The CDR3 runs to 16 residues. The CDR3: CASSLAPVSSYNEQFF. Written as DNA, the CDR3 is TGCGCCAGCAGCTTGGCCCCGGTGAGCTCCTACAATGAGCAGTTCTTC.

J is TRBJ2-2 and V is TRBV19; the match to TRBD2 covers 10 bases. Trimming at V came to 3 bases and at J to 5 bases, leaving 3 bases not matched to a gene. This CDR3 has 15 residues. Germline V gene sequence: CDR1 LNHDA, CDR2 SQIVND (reference sequence). The CDR3 protein is CASSIGTSETGELFF. CDR3 nucleotide sequence: TGTGCCAGTAGTATCGGGACTAGCGAGACCGGGGAGCTGTTTTTT.

The genes are TRBV5-1 and TRBJ1-2; D is ambiguous. Germline CDR1 reads SGHRS; CDR2 reads YFSETQ. There are 14 residues in the CDR3. Trimming removed 4 bases from V and 2 bases from J, with 12 bases in between. The DNA of the CDR3 is TGCGCCAGCAGCATGGGAGCTACGAACTATGGCTACACCTTC. Translation: CASSMGATNYGYTF.

The chain has TRBV19 and TRBJ1-1, with D uncertain. The CDR3 is 14 amino acids. Germline loops: CDR1 LNHDA, CDR2 SQIVND (reference sequence). V shed 2 bases and J shed 4 bases, with 11 bases lying between them. CDR3 residues: CASSILVQSTEAFF. CDR3 coding DNA: TGTGCCAGTAGTATATTAGTACAGAGCACTGAAGCTTTCTTT.

CDR3 DNA: TGCGCCAGCAGCCCAACAGGGGTCGACGTCCTGACTTTC. This codes for CASSPTGVDVLTF. This chain connects TRBV5-1 to TRBJ2-6; 7 bases map to TRBD1. Germline V gene data show CDR1 as SGHRS and CDR2 as YFSETQ. The CDR3 sequence is 13 residues long. Unmatched junction bases numbered 6, after V lost 4 bases and J lost 11 bases.

The chain links TRBV5-4 to TRBJ2-3, with 8 bases matching TRBD2. The CDR3 runs 13 residues. The germline CDR1 and CDR2 sequences are SGHNT and YYREEE (reference sequence). V lost 7 bases and J lost 1; bases outside the gene matches: 2. CDR3 protein: CASQLAGTDTQYF. DNA for the CDR3: TGTGCCAGCCAACTAGCGGGCACAGATACGCAGTATTTT.

This chain links TRBV6-6 with TRBJ2-1, with D possibly matching TRBD1 (5 bases). The CDR3 loop spans 12 amino acids. Germline V lookup: CDR1 MNHNY, CDR2 SVGAGI (reference sequence). The V end was cut by 2 bases, the J end by 14 bases, with 13 bases between. The CDR3 region has the DNA TGTGCCAGCAGTTACGGGGCAGGCTGGGAGTTCTTC. This gives the protein CASSYGAGWEFF.

The chain joins TRBV7-8 to TRBJ2-7; possibly TRBD1 for D (5 bases). The V end lost 2 bases, the J end lost 2 bases, and 13 bases lay between the germline ends. Germline CDR1 is SGHVS and CDR2 is FQNEAQ. The CDR3 has 15 residues. The CDR3 DNA follows: TGTGCCAGCAGCTTAAGGGCAGGGCGAGCCTACGAGCAGTACTTC. This codes for CASSLRAGRAYEQYF.

The chain recombines TRBV10-3 with TRBJ2-7, with D perhaps TRBD1 (5 bases). The CDR3 totals 14 residues. Per the germline V gene, CDR1 is ENHRY and CDR2 is SYGVKD. The V end was cut by 6 bases, the J end by 5 bases, with 17 bases between. The CDR3 sequence is CAISAPDRGDEQYF. The CDR3 DNA is TGTGCCATCAGCGCCCCTGATAGGGGTGACGAGCAGTACTTC.

This chain uses TRBV10-2 with TRBJ2-7; 12 nucleotides align to TRBD2. The length of the CDR3 is 13 residues. The J segment lost 6 bases and the V segment lost 6 bases, leaving 3 bases of the junction unmatched. The germline V gene has CDR1 WSHSY and CDR2 SAAADI. The CDR3 is CASRTSGGGEQYF. DNA for the CDR3: TGCGCCAGCAGGACTAGCGGGGGAGGCGAGCAGTACTTC.

The V gene is TRBV25-1, the J gene TRBJ2-5, with a possible D match to TRBD1 (6 bases). The CDR3 has 13 amino acids. The germline V gene encodes CDR1 MGHDK and CDR2 SYGVNS. Trimming stripped 3 bases from V and 4 bases from J, with 9 bases between. The CDR3 loop reads CASSDSRGETQYF. The CDR3 region has the DNA TGTGCCAGCAGTGATTCCAGGGGAGAGACCCAGTACTTC.

CDR3: CASSQQGGTEAFF. The CDR3 region has the DNA TGCGCCAGCAGCCAACAGGGGGGCACTGAAGCTTTCTTT. The chain employs TRBV5-1 and TRBJ1-1, with TRBD1 matching 8 bases. Germline CDR1 is SGHRS and CDR2 is YFSETQ. The CDR3 extends over 13 amino acids. V lost 4 bases to trimming and J lost 4 bases; unmatched junction nucleotides: 3.

The rearrangement joins TRBV7-9 to TRBJ1-1, with D possibly being TRBD1 (5 bases). Trimming pared 4 bases from V and 7 bases from J, leaving 16 bases between. This CDR3 is 14 amino acids long. CDR1 and CDR2 from the germline V gene are SEHNR and FQNEAQ (reference sequence). The CDR3 spells CASSSIGSGVEAFF. CDR3 DNA: TGTGCCAGCAGCTCCATTGGGTCGGGGGTTGAAGCTTTCTTT.

V and J are TRBV7-2 and TRBJ2-3, with D possibly being TRBD2 (6 bases). The CDR3 length is 14 residues. Germline V gene data show CDR1 as SGHTA and CDR2 as FQGNSA. Deletions cut 4 bases from V and 7 bases from J, with 15 bases between. The CDR3 is CASSSGDGGNTQYF. The DNA of the CDR3 is TGTGCCAGCAGCTCCGGGGACGGGGGAAATACGCAGTATTTT.

The rearrangement joins TRBV5-1 to TRBJ1-3; D perhaps matches TRBD1 (5 bases). The CDR3 consists of 14 residues. Germline assignment: CDR1 SGHRS and CDR2 YFSETQ. Trimming left V 4 bases short and J 4 bases short, with 12 bases between. DNA of the CDR3: TGCGCCAGCAGCCCAGAGACAGAAGGAAACACCATATATTTT. Protein: CASSPETEGNTIYF.

CDR3 residues: CASSLSPGYYEQYF. DNA for the CDR3: TGTGCCAGCAGCTTGAGCCCAGGGTACTACGAGCAGTACTTC. The rearrangement links TRBV13 to TRBJ2-7; a weak D match, TRBD1 (5 bases). This CDR3 has 14 amino acids. Germline V CDR1 and CDR2: PRHDT, FYEKMQ (reference sequence). The ends were cut back, 3 bases at V and 3 bases at J, with 12 bases in the middle.

The genes are TRBV29-1 and TRBJ2-5; 7 nucleotides match TRBD2. The CDR3 is 12 amino acids. Germline trimming cut 4 bases from V and 5 bases from J; bases unmatched to any gene: 4. The germline gives CDR1 SQVTM, CDR2 ANQGSEA. The CDR3 sequence is CSVAGGDETQYF. In nucleotides, the CDR3 is TGCAGCGTTGCGGGGGGTGATGAGACCCAGTACTTC.